These T cell receptor beta chains were read from a single sample in a study of blood T cell repertoires in COVID-19. The assay was immunoSEQ multiplex PCR, and TCRdb's table has in-frame clones only and misses some. The sample has some 78,000 clones; approximately 89% are singletons. What was sequenced was peripheral blood. These receptors were collected from a man aged 50-60 years with active or convalescent COVID-19. Each CDR3 is given with its conserved first and last residue. Each record gives: D gene, V gene, J gene, clone size, CDR3 DNA, CDR3 protein. The D gene is left open where the match is weak. Expanded clones are given a class, and other clones once, few, many or no size at all.

.,TRBV27,TRBJ2-7,once,TGTGCCAGCAGTTTTCGGGTCTCCTACGAGCAGTACTTC,CASSFRVSYEQYF
TRBD1,TRBV19,TRBJ2-2,.,TGTGCCAGTAGTATAGGTGGGACAGGGATTGGGAACACCGGGGAGCTGTTTTTT,CASSIGGTGIGNTGELFF
.,TRBV5-1,TRBJ1-2,.,TGCGCCAGCAGCTTGGGGGCAGGCACCTATGGCTACACCTTC,CASSLGAGTYGYTF
.,TRBV2,TRBJ1-2,.,TGTGCCAGCAGTGAAGCAGGGGTTGGCTACACCTTC,CASSEAGVGYTF
TRBD1,TRBV6-4,TRBJ2-1,.,TGTGCCAGCAGTGACGGGACAGGGTACAATGAGCAGTTCTTC,CASSDGTGYNEQFF
.,TRBV5-4,TRBJ1-4,.,TGTGCCAGCAGCTTGGAAGGCTACAGGGATAATGAAAAACTGTTTTTT,CASSLEGYRDNEKLFF
.,TRBV6-2/TRBV6-3,TRBJ2-7,.,TGTGCCAGCAGTTACAACGACAACTACGAGCAGTACTTC,CASSYNDNYEQYF
.,TRBV9,TRBJ1-1,.,TGTGCCAGCAGCGTATGGACGGGAGAAGCTTTCTTT,CASSVWTGEAFF
.,TRBV7-7,TRBJ2-2,.,TGTGCCAGCAGCTTAAGTCCGGGGTCGGACACCGGGGAGCTGTTTTTT,CASSLSPGSDTGELFF
TRBD1,TRBV6-4,TRBJ2-3,once,TGTGCCAGCAGTGACGGGACAGGGGGCACAGATACGCAGTATTTT,CASSDGTGGTDTQYF
TRBD2,TRBV9,TRBJ2-2,.,TGTGCCAGCAGCGTGGGGCTAGCGGGCACCGGGGAGCTGTTTTTT,CASSVGLAGTGELFF
TRBD2,TRBV2,TRBJ2-2,.,TGTGCCAGCATCCAGCGGGGGGGCACCGGGGAGCTGTTTTTT,CASIQRGGTGELFF
TRBD2,TRBV7-7,TRBJ2-5,once,TGTGCCAGCAGCGTCGCTAGCGGGGGGGGCCAAGAGACCCAGTACTTC,CASSVASGGGQETQYF
.,TRBV12-3/TRBV12-4,TRBJ2-3,.,TGTGCCACCGCAGGAAGCACAGATACGCAGTATTTT,CATAGSTDTQYF
.,TRBV7-9,TRBJ1-1,.,TGTGCCAGCAGCTTAAATCAGGTGAACACTGAAGCTTTCTTT,CASSLNQVNTEAFF
.,TRBV10-3,TRBJ2-3,.,TGTGCCATCAGTGAGGATTCCACTAGCACAGATACGCAGTATTTT,CAISEDSTSTDTQYF
.,TRBV5-5,TRBJ1-3,.,TGTGCCAGCAGCTTGGAAGAGGGGAGGGCTGGAAACACCATATATTTT,CASSLEEGRAGNTIYF
.,TRBV7-2,TRBJ2-3,.,TGTGCCAGCAGCTTAAGGGGGTCTACGGATACGCAGTATTTT,CASSLRGSTDTQYF
.,TRBV5-1,TRBJ2-1,.,TGCGCCAGCAGCTTAATGGCCAGGCAGACCTACAATGAGCAGTTCTTC,CASSLMARQTYNEQFF
TRBD1,TRBV5-1,TRBJ2-5,once,TGCGCCAGCACCCCGGGACAGGGGAGGGAGACCCAGTACTTC,CASTPGQGRETQYF
TRBD1,TRBV11-2,TRBJ2-5,.,TGTGCCAGCAGCAGATCCGGGACAGCCTCAAAGACCCAGTACTTC,CASSRSGTASKTQYF
.,TRBV28,TRBJ1-6,.,TGTGCCAGCAGTTGGGCCAAGAATTCACCCCTCCACTTT,CASSWAKNSPLHF
.,TRBV11-2,TRBJ1-3,.,TGTGCCAGCAGCCCCGGAGGGTTGGGATCTGGAAACACCATATATTTT,CASSPGGLGSGNTIYF